The clone carrying this T cell receptor (beta chain) was found a few times. Its antigen remains unidentified. The extraction recovered at least 5.5 micrograms of total RNA per sample. The source of the sample is a study of blood T cells in healthy people across ages. General study results and limits: Donors of long life had a larger count of naive CD4+ cells and greater diversity than aged donors.

The CDR3 totals 20 residues. The ends were cut back, 5 bases at V and 0 bases at J, with 28 bases in the middle. CDR1 is SEHNR and CDR2 is FQNEAQ in the germline V gene (reference sequence). A sample-barcoded 5' primer and a J-beta primer mix were used in a second PCR of about 7 to 11 cycles. Carrying 12 random nucleotides, a template-switch adaptor labeled each individual cDNA molecule. In TCRdb, the 5' RACE reads were re-called with MiXCR into one record per CDR3 protein. The table includes 750,000 to 1,000,000 distinct CDR3 sequences, around 29% detected once. These records were also assigned to another study, of T cells of mothers and their children. As that report states: The study obtained over 8.5 million TCR beta CDR3 reads per mother and a few million per child.

Source material: blood. V gene TRBV7-9 combines with J gene TRBJ2-5, with no clear D. The clonotype comes from a middle-aged woman in good health. CDR3 bases: TGTGCCAGCAGCGCGAGAGGTGTAGCTACCCGACCCCCTGACCAAGAGACCCAGTACTTC. It yields the protein CASSARGVATRPPDQETQYF.